This T cell receptor (beta chain) was documented in a study of blood T cells in healthy people across ages. Whole-study results and caveats: Estimates of total diversity, which came from one million sequenced T cells, were considered to be underestimates.

PCR was performed a second time for roughly 7 to 11 cycles using a sample-barcoded 5' primer and a J-beta primer mix. Each cDNA molecule was tagged by a template-switch adaptor with 12 random nucleotides. Via MiXCR, TCRdb re-called the 5' RACE reads, giving one row per CDR3 protein. The table records 730,000 or so distinct CDR3 sequences, around two fifths of them present only once. About this clonotype itself: Its antigen is unidentified.

Extraction of total RNA produced a minimum of 5.5 micrograms from each sample. Germline lookup yields CDR1 LGHNA and CDR2 YSLEER. The CDR3 spans 15 residues. V lost 0 bases and J 3 bases, leaving 11 bases between the germline ends. J is TRBJ1-2 and V is TRBV4-3; no clear D gene. The specimen sequenced was blood. The receptor was isolated from a man older than 75 in good health. The CDR3 reads CASSQEEEGYYGYTF. CDR3 DNA: TGCGCCAGCAGCCAAGAGGAGGAGGGATACTATGGCTACACCTTC.